Listed below are T cell receptor beta chains from one sample, sequenced in a study of regulatory T cells in long-lasting Graves disease. From the multiplex PCR reads, TCRdb called clonotypes with MiXCR, one entry per CDR3 protein. The data hold about 420,000 distinct CDR3 sequences, with less than 25% observed a single time. The sequencing used peripheral blood mononuclear cells (PBMCs), collected when the disease was refractory, from a patient treated with antithyroid drugs. The receptor set was obtained from a female donor with Graves disease. Both conserved end residues are part of each CDR3. The D gene is left open where the match is weak. Not every row has a clone size; where given, it reads once, few, many or a size class.

>TRBV4-1|once|TRBJ2-5|-
CASSQTNRETQCF
>TRBV5-1|-|TRBJ2-7|-
CASPSLNRWEQYF
>TRBV20-1|-|TRBJ1-5|-
CSARTTGTYSNQPQHF
>TRBV20-1|few|TRBJ2-7|TRBD1
CSARTGAGYEQYF
>TRBV19|-|TRBJ1-5|-
CASSIGTDITLSNQPQHF
>TRBV20-1|many|TRBJ2-5|-
CSAGEGLQETQYF
>TRBV24-1|few|TRBJ2-7|-
CATSAGSGEQYF
>TRBV5-1|-|TRBJ2-2|-
CASTKGPLRELAGELFF
>TRBV28|many|TRBJ1-4|-
CASSFPGSEKLFF
>TRBV6-2/TRBV6-3|many|TRBJ2-5|TRBD1
CASSYFDREETQYF
>TRBV29-1|-|TRBJ1-1|-
CSVGGGIAGGRYGEAFF
>TRBV6-2/TRBV6-3|-|TRBJ2-7|TRBD2
CASSSIPGLEDVEQYF
>TRBV7-2|-|TRBJ1-2|-
CASSLKTNSDGYTF
>TRBV3-1|once|TRBJ2-7|-
CASSQATVTYKQYF
>TRBV6-5|many|TRBJ1-2|-
CASSYSDSLGYGYTF
>TRBV24-1|many|TRBJ2-1|TRBD2
CATGTSGKYEQFF
>TRBV30|few|TRBJ2-6|-
CAWKGAGANVLTF
>TRBV12-3/TRBV12-4|many|TRBJ1-1|-
CASSARVTEAFF
>TRBV9|-|TRBJ2-7|-
CASSASGRDFRFYEQYF
>TRBV25-1|few|TRBJ1-2|-
CASSDRRLSNYGYTF
>TRBV28|many|TRBJ1-2|-
CASRLLREGDGYTF
>TRBV6-1|many|TRBJ1-6|TRBD1
CASRPGQGNSPLHF
>TRBV20-1|many|TRBJ2-4|TRBD1
CSALGQEGKNIQYF
>TRBV7-2|many|TRBJ2-2|-
CASSFYWNSLAGELFF
>TRBV27|many|TRBJ1-4|TRBD1
CASSRAGGNNEKLFF
>TRBV6-5|-|TRBJ1-2|TRBD1
CASSNLDRDRVEGYTF
>TRBV27|-|TRBJ2-1|TRBD2
CASSLRTSWQIDEQFF
>TRBV7-2|-|TRBJ1-4|-
CASSWAGGEKLFF
>TRBV5-6|-|TRBJ2-5|TRBD1
CASSYGQGAANQYF
>TRBV2|many|TRBJ1-1|TRBD1
CASILTGVNTEAFF
>TRBV5-1|-|TRBJ1-5|-
CASSLDSFSNQPQHF